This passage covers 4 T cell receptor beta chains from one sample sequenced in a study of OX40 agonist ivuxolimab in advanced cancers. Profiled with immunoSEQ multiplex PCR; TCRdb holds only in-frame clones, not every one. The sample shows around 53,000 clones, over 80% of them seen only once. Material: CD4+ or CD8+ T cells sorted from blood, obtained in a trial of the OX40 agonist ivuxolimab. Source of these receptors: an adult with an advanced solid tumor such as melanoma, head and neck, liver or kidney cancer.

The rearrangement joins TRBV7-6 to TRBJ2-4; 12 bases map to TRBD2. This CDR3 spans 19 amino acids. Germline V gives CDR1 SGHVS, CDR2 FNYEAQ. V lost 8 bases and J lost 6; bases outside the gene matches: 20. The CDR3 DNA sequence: TGTGCCAGCTTCTTTAAAAGAAATGGGCTAGCGGGAGGGACAAACATTCAGTACTTC. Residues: CASFFKRNGLAGGTNIQYF.

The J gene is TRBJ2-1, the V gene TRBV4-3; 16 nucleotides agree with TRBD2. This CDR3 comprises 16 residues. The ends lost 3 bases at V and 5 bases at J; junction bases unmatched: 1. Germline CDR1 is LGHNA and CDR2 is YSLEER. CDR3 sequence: CASSQGLAGGHNEQFF. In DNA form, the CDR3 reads TGCGCCAGCAGCCAGGGACTAGCGGGGGGGCACAATGAGCAGTTCTTC.

In nucleotides, the CDR3 is TGTGCCTGGAGTGGAGAGGGGGGGTCTGAAGCTTTCTTT. As protein: CAWSGEGGSEAFF. This chain links TRBV30 with TRBJ1-1, with D possibly TRBD1 on 6 matching bases. The V end lost 1 base, the J end lost 6 bases, and 12 bases lay between the germline ends. CDR3 length: 13 amino acids. Germline lookup yields CDR1 GTSNPN and CDR2 SVGIG (reference sequence).

The CDR3 protein is CASSPARDNGYTF. The CDR3, as DNA: TGTGCCAGCTCACCGGCTCGTGATAATGGCTACACCTTC. The chain links TRBV18 to TRBJ1-2; D gene uncertain. Germline V gene sequence: CDR1 KGHSH, CDR2 LQKENI. The CDR3 covers 13 residues. Trimming took 3 bases from V and 6 from J, leaving 11 bases between them.